Given below is one T cell receptor beta chain in context. This specimen comes from a study of blood T cell repertoires in COVID-19. About the research overall: The United States, Italy and Spain provided the acute and convalescent COVID-19 samples. Nucleic acid was either cDNA or gDNA, and it came from T cells, B-cell-depleted T cells, or PBMCs.

Authors' methods: For nucleated cells, counts were estimated from reference gene primer amplification. Clones were sequenced by immunoSEQ multiplex PCR, and TCRdb holds only the in-frame ones, with some missing. V, J and clone size are taken as reported in that table, and D and trimming were inferred from the DNA itself. The table lists around 92,000 clones, more than 80% of them singletons. V trimming: 1 base; J trimming: 1 base; junction bases outside the gene matches: 3. CDR3 length: 15 amino acids. CDR1 SGHVS and CDR2 FQNEAQ come from the germline V gene. Input material: peripheral blood. The genes are TRBV7-8 and TRBJ2-7, with TRBD2 matching 8 bases. The TCR sequence derives from a woman aged 80 or over with acute or convalescent COVID-19. The CDR3 sequence is CASSLEAGVSYEQYF. DNA of the CDR3: TGTGCCAGCAGCTTAGAAGCGGGGGTTTCCTACGAGCAGTACTTC.